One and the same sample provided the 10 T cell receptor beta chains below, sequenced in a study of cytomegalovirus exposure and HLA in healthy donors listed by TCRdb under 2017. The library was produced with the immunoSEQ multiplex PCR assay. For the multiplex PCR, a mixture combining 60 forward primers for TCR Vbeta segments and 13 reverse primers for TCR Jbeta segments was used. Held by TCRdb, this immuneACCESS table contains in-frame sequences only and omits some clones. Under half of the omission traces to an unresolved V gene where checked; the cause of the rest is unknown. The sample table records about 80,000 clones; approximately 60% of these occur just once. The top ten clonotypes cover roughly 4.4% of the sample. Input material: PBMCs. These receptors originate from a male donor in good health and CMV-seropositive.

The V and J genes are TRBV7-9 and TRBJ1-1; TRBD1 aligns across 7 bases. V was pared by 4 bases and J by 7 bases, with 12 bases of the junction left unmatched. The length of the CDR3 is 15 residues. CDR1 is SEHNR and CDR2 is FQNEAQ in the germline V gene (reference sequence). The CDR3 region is CASSSTGTQGGEAFF. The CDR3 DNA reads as TGTGCCAGCAGCTCGACCGGGACCCAGGGGGGTGAAGCTTTCTTT.

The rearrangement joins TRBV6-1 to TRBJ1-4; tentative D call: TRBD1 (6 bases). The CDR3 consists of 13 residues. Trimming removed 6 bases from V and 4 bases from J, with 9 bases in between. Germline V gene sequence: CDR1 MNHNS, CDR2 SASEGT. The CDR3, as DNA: TGTGCCAGCAGGGACAGTTTTAATGAAAAACTGTTTTTT. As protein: CASRDSFNEKLFF.

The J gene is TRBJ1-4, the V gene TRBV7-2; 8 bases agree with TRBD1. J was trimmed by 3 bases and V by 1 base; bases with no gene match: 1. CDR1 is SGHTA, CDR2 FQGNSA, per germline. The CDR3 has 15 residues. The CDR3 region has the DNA TGTGCCAGCAGCTTAGAGGGACAGGCTAATGAAAAACTGTTTTTT. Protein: CASSLEGQANEKLFF.

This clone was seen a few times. In DNA, the CDR3 is TGTGCCAGCAGCCCGACAACCACAGATACGCAGTATTTT. Translation: CASSPTTTDTQYF. The chain combines TRBV7-9 with TRBJ2-3; D call uncertain. Germline V gene lookup returns CDR1 SEHNR and CDR2 FQNEAQ (reference sequence). Trimming took 5 bases from V and 2 from J, leaving 8 bases between them. This CDR3 is 13 amino acids long.

The CDR3 here is CASSYSTKETQYF. As DNA, the CDR3 is TGTGCCAGCAGCTATTCTACCAAGGAGACCCAGTACTTC. The J gene is TRBJ2-5, the V gene TRBV11-2, with D hard to call. Trimming removed 4 bases from V and 5 bases from J, with 11 bases in between. The germline gives CDR1 SGHAT, CDR2 FQNNGV. The CDR3 has 13 residues.

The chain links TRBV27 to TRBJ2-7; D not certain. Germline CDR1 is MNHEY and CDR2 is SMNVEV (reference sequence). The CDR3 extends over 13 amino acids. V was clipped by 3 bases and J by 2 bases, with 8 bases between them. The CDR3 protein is CASSLTATYEQYF. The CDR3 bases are TGTGCCAGCAGTTTGACTGCCACCTACGAGCAGTACTTC.

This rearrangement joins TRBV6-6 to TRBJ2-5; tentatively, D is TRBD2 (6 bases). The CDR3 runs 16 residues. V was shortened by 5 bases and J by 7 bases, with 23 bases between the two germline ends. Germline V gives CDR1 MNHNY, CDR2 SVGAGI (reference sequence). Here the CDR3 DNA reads TGTGCCAGCAGTATCGGGACTGCTCGCCGCGGTGGGACCCAGTACTTC. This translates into CASSIGTARRGGTQYF.

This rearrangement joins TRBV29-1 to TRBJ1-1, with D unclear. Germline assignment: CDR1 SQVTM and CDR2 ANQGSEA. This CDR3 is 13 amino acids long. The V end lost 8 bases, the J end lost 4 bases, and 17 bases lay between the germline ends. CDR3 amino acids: CSLNRLESTEAFF. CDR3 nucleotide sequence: TGCAGCTTAAATCGACTGGAGAGCACTGAAGCTTTCTTT. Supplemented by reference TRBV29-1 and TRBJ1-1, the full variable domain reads SAVISQKPSRDICQRGTSLTIQCQVDSQVTMMFWYRQQPGQSLTLIATANQGSEATYESGFVIDKFPISRPNLTFSTLTVSNMSPEDSSIYLCSLNRLESTEAFFGQGTRLTVV.

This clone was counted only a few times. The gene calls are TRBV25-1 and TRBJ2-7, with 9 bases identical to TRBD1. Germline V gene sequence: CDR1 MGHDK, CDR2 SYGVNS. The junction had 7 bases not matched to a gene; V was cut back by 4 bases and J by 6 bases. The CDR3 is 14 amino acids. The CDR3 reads CASSASLDRGEQYF. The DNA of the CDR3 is TGTGCCAGCAGTGCCAGCCTGGACAGGGGCGAGCAGTACTTC.

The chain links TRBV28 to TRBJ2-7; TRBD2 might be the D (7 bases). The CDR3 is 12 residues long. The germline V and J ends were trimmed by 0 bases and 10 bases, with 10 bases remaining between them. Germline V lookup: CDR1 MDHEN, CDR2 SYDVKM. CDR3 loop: CASSLWGGTQYF. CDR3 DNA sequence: TGTGCCAGCAGTTTATGGGGGGGGACACAGTACTTC.